These T cell receptor beta chains were read from a single sample in a study of CD8+ T cells in alopecia areata. Sequencing used immunoSEQ multiplex PCR; TCRdb keeps in-frame clones, though not all of them. The sample lists some 200,000 clones; 59% were seen once. The sequenced sample was CD4+ T cells sorted from blood, obtained at week 0. Receptors originate from a human donor with alopecia areata. Both conserved end residues are part of each CDR3. Fields, in order: J gene, V gene, CDR3 length, CDR3 protein.

j_gene: TRBJ2-5
v_gene: TRBV29-1
len: 12
CDR3aa: CSVKAGQETQYF

j_gene: TRBJ1-6
v_gene: TRBV29-1
len: 14
CDR3aa: CSAQDRGPGSPLHF

j_gene: TRBJ2-5
v_gene: TRBV27
len: 15
CDR3aa: CASSLSSGSTGTQYF

j_gene: TRBJ1-3
v_gene: TRBV29-1
len: 15
CDR3aa: CSVGEDRFGGNTIYF

j_gene: TRBJ2-1
v_gene: TRBV30
len: 14
CDR3aa: CAGTPSGRYNEQFF

j_gene: TRBJ1-1
v_gene: TRBV29-1
len: 14
CDR3aa: CSVESLYMNTEAFF

j_gene: TRBJ2-7
v_gene: TRBV10-1
len: 11
CDR3aa: CATDNSYEQYF

j_gene: TRBJ2-3
v_gene: TRBV5-8
len: 14
CDR3aa: CASRYWGGTDTQYF

j_gene: TRBJ1-2
v_gene: TRBV9
len: 14
CDR3aa: CASSTEPGNYGYTF

j_gene: TRBJ2-7
v_gene: TRBV29-1
len: 11
CDR3aa: CSVVLSYEQYF

j_gene: TRBJ1-2
v_gene: TRBV29-1
len: 14
CDR3aa: CSVGAPRVGYGYTF

j_gene: TRBJ1-5
v_gene: TRBV30
len: 16
CDR3aa: CAWSPNLVYSNQPQHF

j_gene: TRBJ2-7
v_gene: TRBV19
len: 13
CDR3aa: CASSGTPAYEQYF

j_gene: TRBJ2-7
v_gene: TRBV25-1
len: 12
CDR3aa: CASSGWKYEQYF

j_gene: TRBJ1-2
v_gene: TRBV30
len: 12
CDR3aa: CAWTWRDYGYTF

j_gene: TRBJ2-1
v_gene: TRBV6-5
len: 15
CDR3aa: CASSRLADSYNEQFF

j_gene: TRBJ2-3
v_gene: TRBV4-2
len: 15
CDR3aa: CASSQDRRGTDTQYF

j_gene: TRBJ2-5
v_gene: TRBV2
len: 14
CDR3aa: CASSGLSPQETQYF

j_gene: TRBJ2-3
v_gene: TRBV9
len: 14
CDR3aa: CASTAEGLTDTQYF

j_gene: TRBJ1-1
v_gene: TRBV2
len: 13
CDR3aa: CASMREANTEAFF

j_gene: TRBJ2-3
v_gene: TRBV15
len: 14
CDR3aa: CATSAPSRLDTQYF

j_gene: TRBJ2-7
v_gene: TRBV29-1
len: 12
CDR3aa: CAGSEGAYEQYF

j_gene: TRBJ1-4
v_gene: TRBV2
len: 16
CDR3aa: CASSDSARMSGGKLFF